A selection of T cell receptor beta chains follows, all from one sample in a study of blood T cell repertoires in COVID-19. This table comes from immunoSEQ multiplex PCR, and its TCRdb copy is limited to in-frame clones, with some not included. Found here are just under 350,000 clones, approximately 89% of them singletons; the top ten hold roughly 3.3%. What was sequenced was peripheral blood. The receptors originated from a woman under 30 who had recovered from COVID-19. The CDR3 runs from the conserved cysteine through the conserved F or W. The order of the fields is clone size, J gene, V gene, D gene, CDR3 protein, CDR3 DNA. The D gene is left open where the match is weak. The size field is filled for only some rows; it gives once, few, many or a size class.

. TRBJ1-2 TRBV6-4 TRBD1 CASREGTENSYGYTF TGTGCCAGCAGGGAAGGGACAGAAAATTCCTATGGCTACACCTTC
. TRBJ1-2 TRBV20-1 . CSASSGWGYTF TGCAGTGCTAGTTCGGGGTGGGGCTACACCTTC
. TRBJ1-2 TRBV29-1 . CSVDPTGGLWGYTF TGCAGCGTTGACCCGACGGGGGGCCTGTGGGGCTACACCTTC
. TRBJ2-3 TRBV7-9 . CASSVEGGGATDTQYF TGTGCCAGCAGCGTAGAGGGAGGGGGAGCCACAGATACGCAGTATTTT
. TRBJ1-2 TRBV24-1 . CATSDLEYYGYTF TGTGCCACCAGTGACCTTGAGTACTATGGCTACACCTTC
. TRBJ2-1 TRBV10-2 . CASSDIPAGKSNEQFF TGCGCCAGCAGTGATATTCCGGCGGGAAAATCCAATGAGCAGTTCTTC
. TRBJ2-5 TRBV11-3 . CASSFGGQGVETQYF TGTGCCAGCAGCTTCGGCGGACAAGGCGTAGAGACCCAGTACTTC
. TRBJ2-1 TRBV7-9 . CASQGWTGNEQFF TGTGCCAGTCAGGGGTGGACTGGGAATGAGCAGTTCTTC
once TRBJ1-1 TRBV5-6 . CASSLSYGGDTEAFF TGTGCCAGCAGCTTATCCTACGGGGGGGACACTGAAGCTTTCTTT
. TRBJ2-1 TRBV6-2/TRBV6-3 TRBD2 CASSTLAGAREQFF TGTGCCAGCAGTACACTAGCGGGAGCGCGTGAGCAGTTCTTC
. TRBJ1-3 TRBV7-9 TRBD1 CASTLTGTAYSGNTIYF TGTGCCAGCACCCTTACCGGGACAGCATACTCTGGAAACACCATATATTTT
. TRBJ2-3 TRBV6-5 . CASKNTVWETQYF TGTGCCAGCAAAAATACAGTATGGGAGACGCAGTATTTT
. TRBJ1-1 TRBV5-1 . CASSLGGSSTEAFF TGCGCCAGCAGCTTGGGGGGCTCTTCAACTGAAGCTTTCTTT
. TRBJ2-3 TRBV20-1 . CSAASWDTQYF TGCAGTGCGGCATCGTGGGATACGCAGTATTTT
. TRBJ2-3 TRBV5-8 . CASSFRRGPDTQYF TGTGCCAGCAGCTTCCGCAGGGGTCCAGATACGCAGTATTTT
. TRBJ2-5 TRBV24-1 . CATSDLGEVETQYF TGTGCCACCAGTGACCTGGGGGAGGTGGAGACCCAGTACTTC
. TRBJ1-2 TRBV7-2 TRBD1 CASSLANLGQGDSYGYTF TGTGCCAGCAGCTTAGCGAACTTAGGACAGGGAGACTCGTATGGCTACACCTTC
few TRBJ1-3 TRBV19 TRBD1 CASSATQGAGNTIYF TGTGCCAGTAGTGCCACACAGGGGGCGGGAAACACCATATATTTT
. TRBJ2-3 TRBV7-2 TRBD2 CASRLPGLAGGPSTDTQYF TGTGCCAGCAGACTACCGGGACTAGCGGGAGGGCCAAGTACAGATACGCAGTATTTT